A single sample gave rise to the 22 T cell receptor beta chains below, sequenced in a study of blood T cell repertoires in COVID-19 (dated by TCRdb to the early 2020s). The library was made by the immunoSEQ multiplex PCR assay. TCRdb mirrors the immuneACCESS table, restricted to in-frame sequences. Some clones are absent from its copies; in checked studies, under half trace to an unresolved V gene, and the reason for the others is unknown. In this sample the table shows about 110,000 clones, roughly 84% of which occur a single time. Together, the top ten hold approximately 8.1% of the sample. The sequencing sample was made of peripheral blood. The receptor source for this set is a woman in her forties with acute or convalescent COVID-19.

This clone was found a few times. The chain employs TRBV5-4 and TRBJ2-7; D gene unclear. Germline CDR1 is SGHNT and CDR2 is YYREEE (reference sequence). The CDR3 runs 14 residues. The ends were cut back, 4 bases at V and 0 bases at J, with 11 bases in the middle. CDR3 residues: CASSPETNSYEQYF. CDR3 in DNA: TGTGCCAGCAGCCCAGAGACAAACTCCTACGAGCAGTACTTC.

The rearrangement uses TRBV5-1 and TRBJ1-3; 11 bases align to TRBD1. This CDR3 has 17 residues. The V gene's germline CDR1 is SGHRS and CDR2 YFSETQ. V lost 4 bases, J lost 4 bases, and 10 bases stayed unmatched. The CDR3 nucleotides are TGCGCCAGCAGCCGGGACAGGGGGGTGGACTCCGGAAACACCATATATTTT. It yields the protein CASSRDRGVDSGNTIYF.

The rearrangement links TRBV6-5 to TRBJ2-1; 8 nucleotides align to TRBD2. CDR1 is MNHEY, CDR2 SVGAGI, per germline. The V segment lost 6 bases and the J segment 3 bases; nucleotides outside the gene matches: 7. The CDR3 spans 15 residues. CDR3 sequence: CASRSAGGRYNEQFF. The CDR3 DNA reads TGTGCCAGCAGGTCTGCGGGGGGACGCTACAATGAGCAGTTCTTC.

The chain recombines TRBV12-5 with TRBJ1-1, with D unclear. The germline V gene encodes CDR1 LGHNT and CDR2 FRNRAP. V was shortened by 0 bases and J by 0 bases, with 17 bases between the two germline ends. The CDR3 contains 18 residues. The DNA of the CDR3 is TGTGCTAGTGGTTTGGTACTCACCTCAGAGGTCTTGAACACTGAAGCTTTCTTT. Protein sequence: CASGLVLTSEVLNTEAFF. Drawing the rest from reference TRBV12-5 and TRBJ1-1, the complete variable domain is DARVTQTPRHKVTEMGQEVTMRCQPILGHNTVFWYRQTMMQGLELLAYFRNRAPLDDSGMPKDRFSAEMPDATLATLKIQPSEPRDSAVYFCASGLVLTSEVLNTEAFFGQGTRLTVV.

Here the CDR3 DNA reads TGTGCCAGCAGTGAATGGGTAGCGGGCCCCCAAGAGACCCAGTACTTC. Translating gives CASSEWVAGPQETQYF. The chain links TRBV25-1 to TRBJ2-5; 7 nucleotides align to TRBD2. CDR3 length: 16 amino acids. Germline V CDR1 and CDR2: MGHDK, SYGVNS. J was trimmed by 1 base and V by 1 base; bases with no gene match: 6.

The genes are TRBV5-1 and TRBJ1-5; D possibly corresponds to TRBD1 (5 bases). Germline assignment: CDR1 SGHRS and CDR2 YFSETQ. Trimming took off 3 bases at V and 7 bases at J, with 14 bases between the two ends. The CDR3 is made up of 14 amino acids. CDR3 region: CASSSGTAGQPQHF. CDR3 sequence (DNA): TGCGCCAGCAGCTCCGGGACCGCGGGACAGCCCCAGCATTTT.

The chain links TRBV6-5 to TRBJ2-1, with TRBD2 as a possible D gene (5 bases). The CDR3 loop spans 12 amino acids. Germline V gene data show CDR1 as MNHEY and CDR2 as SVGAGI. V lost 6 bases and J lost 10, with 13 bases in between. The chain's CDR3 is CASRVDYHEQFF. The CDR3, as DNA: TGTGCCAGCAGGGTAGACTATCACGAGCAGTTCTTC.

This chain connects TRBV7-9 to TRBJ2-7; 9 nucleotides align to TRBD2. The V segment lost 2 bases and the J segment 2 bases; nucleotides outside the gene matches: 13. Germline CDR1 SEHNR, CDR2 FQNEAQ (reference sequence). The CDR3 loop spans 18 amino acids. DNA of the CDR3: TGTGCCAGCAGCTTAAGAGGGGGTGCGGTAGCGGGGGCCTACGAGCAGTACTTC. As protein: CASSLRGGAVAGAYEQYF.

The chain joins TRBV6-5 to TRBJ1-5; tentative D call: TRBD1 (5 bases). Trimming left V 0 bases short and J 1 base short, with 10 bases between. This CDR3 comprises 16 residues. The V gene's germline CDR1 is MNHEY and CDR2 SVGAGI. CDR3 bases: TGTGCCAGCAGTTACTCAGCTGGGGGGAGCAATCAGCCCCAGCATTTT. It translates to CASSYSAGGSNQPQHF.

The genes are TRBV6-5 and TRBJ2-3; 7 nucleotides agree with TRBD2. V dropped 4 bases and J dropped 1; count of bases not matched to a gene: 2. In germline, CDR1 is MNHEY, CDR2 SVGAGI. The length of the CDR3 is 14 residues. CDR3 amino acids: CASSLAGRTDTQYF. CDR3 bases: TGTGCCAGCAGTTTAGCGGGCCGCACAGATACGCAGTATTTT.

This clone was seen just once. The chain recombines TRBV23-1 with TRBJ1-3; 9 bases match TRBD1. TRBV23-1 is sorted into the ORF group, with uncertain function. This CDR3 is built from 15 residues. The V and J ends lost 3 bases and 5 bases, in that order; junction bases with no gene match: 5. CDR3 residues: CASSHRDRERNTIYF. DNA for the CDR3: TGCGCCAGCAGTCATCGGGACAGGGAAAGAAACACCATATATTTT.

The J gene is TRBJ1-4, the V gene TRBV19; TRBD1 matches at 8 bases. This CDR3 has 17 residues. Germline CDR1 reads LNHDA; CDR2 reads SQIVND (reference sequence). With V trimmed by 2 bases and J by 5 bases, 10 bases remained unmatched. This chain's CDR3 is CASSISGRAGGNEKLFF. In DNA form, the CDR3 reads TGTGCCAGTAGTATATCGGGTCGGGCAGGGGGCAATGAAAAACTGTTTTTT.

The chain has TRBV2 and TRBJ1-2; 7 bases align to TRBD1. The V gene's germline CDR1 is SNHLY and CDR2 FYNNEI. The CDR3 is made up of 15 amino acids. The J segment lost 0 bases and the V segment lost 6 bases, leaving 7 bases of the junction unmatched. The CDR3 spells CASRQGTSSNYGYTF. The CDR3 bases are TGTGCCAGCAGACAGGGGACATCTTCTAACTATGGCTACACCTTC.

In this sample, this clone turned up once. This chain joins TRBV6-1 and TRBJ1-5; 7 positions match TRBD1. V shed 3 bases and J 7 bases; nucleotides not matched to a gene: 6. The CDR3 sequence is 14 residues long. The germline V gene has CDR1 MNHNS and CDR2 SASEGT. Here the CDR3 reads CASSDIGGLQPQHF. The CDR3 DNA sequence: TGTGCCAGCAGTGACATAGGGGGCCTACAGCCCCAGCATTTT.

This clone was seen more than once but under ten times. The chain is built from TRBV6-2 or TRBV6-3 and TRBJ2-7; 12 bases are a match to TRBD2. Trimming took 2 bases from V and 2 from J; bases not matched to a gene: 1. Germline V gives CDR1 MNHEY, CDR2 SVGEGT. The CDR3 extends over 15 amino acids. The CDR3: CASSYPSGGAYEQYF. The CDR3 bases are TGTGCCAGCAGTTACCCTAGCGGGGGGGCCTACGAGCAGTACTTC.

The chain recombines TRBV4-1 with TRBJ1-1; 8 bases are shared with TRBD1. The CDR3 extends over 13 amino acids. V dropped 7 bases and J dropped 5; count of bases not matched to a gene: 6. Germline assignment: CDR1 MGHRA and CDR2 YSYEKL. The CDR3 DNA reads as TGCGCCAGCAAAGGACAGGGAGGTACTGAAGCTTTCTTT. It specifies CASKGQGGTEAFF.

As to this clone: Within the sample, other DNA sequences also encode this same CDR3. This rearrangement joins TRBV2 to TRBJ1-2; D unclear. Per the germline V gene, CDR1 is SNHLY and CDR2 is FYNNEI. V lost 2 bases to trimming and J lost 4 bases, with 8 bases between them. The CDR3 contains 13 residues. The CDR3 region is CASSERQVYGYTF. The CDR3 bases are TGTGCCAGCAGTGAACGTCAGGTCTATGGCTACACCTTC. The whole variable domain, remainder taken from reference TRBV2 and TRBJ1-2, is EPEVTQTPSHQVTQMGQEVILRCVPISNHLYFYWYRQILGQKVEFLVSFYNNEISEKSEIFDDQFSVERPDGSNFTLKIRSTKLEDSAMYFCASSERQVYGYTFGSGTRLTVV.

The rearrangement links TRBV10-3 to TRBJ2-3, with 9 bases matching TRBD2. There are 13 residues in the CDR3. Per germline, CDR1 ENHRY and CDR2 SYGVKD. Trimming cost V 7 bases and J 4 bases; bases outside gene matches: 3. CDR3 DNA sequence: TGTGCCATCATGAGCGGGGGGTCAGATACGCAGTATTTT. Protein product: CAIMSGGSDTQYF.

This clone was observed a few times. J is TRBJ1-2 and V is TRBV5-1; the D gene is possibly TRBD1 (5 bases). The CDR3 sequence is 15 residues long. The germline V gene encodes CDR1 SGHRS and CDR2 YFSETQ. Trimming took off 0 bases at V and 3 bases at J, with 12 bases between the two ends. As DNA, the CDR3 is TGCGCCAGCAGCTTGGTTGGGGGGAGCGACTATGGCTACACCTTC. Protein sequence: CASSLVGGSDYGYTF.

V usage is TRBV6-1 and J usage is TRBJ2-7; D is ambiguous. Trimming took 1 base from V and 7 from J, leaving 11 bases between them. Germline CDR1 reads MNHNS; CDR2 reads SASEGT. This CDR3 region has 13 residues. For the CDR3, the DNA is TGTGCCAGCAGTGAAGGAGGCCGGCTGGAGCAGTACTTC. It translates to CASSEGGRLEQYF.

The V gene is TRBV5-4, the J gene TRBJ2-7; D is possibly TRBD2 (5 bases). Trimming cost V 4 bases and J 0 bases, with 14 bases left between them. The CDR3 is made up of 15 amino acids. CDR1 is SGHNT, CDR2 YYREEE, per germline (reference sequence). This chain's CDR3 is CASSPGRGFSYEQYF. The CDR3 nucleotides are TGTGCCAGCAGCCCTGGTCGGGGTTTCTCCTACGAGCAGTACTTC.

The rearrangement links TRBV7-9 to TRBJ1-1; 9 nucleotides match TRBD1. This CDR3 has 14 residues. V was clipped by 4 bases and J by 4 bases; unmatched bases: 4. The V gene's germline CDR1 is SEHNR and CDR2 FQNEAQ (reference sequence). CDR3 coding DNA: TGTGCCAGCAGCTGGACAGGGGATTCCACTGAAGCTTTCTTT. It encodes CASSWTGDSTEAFF.